This T cell receptor (beta chain) was obtained from a study of response to subunit inactivated influenza vaccine. TCRdb re-called the RT-PCR reads through MiXCR, storing one row per CDR3 protein. The sample records more than 150,000 distinct CDR3 sequences, around a tenth being singletons. The ends lost 7 bases at V and 5 bases at J; junction bases unmatched: 10. The length of the CDR3 is 15 residues. Germline V gene sequence: CDR1 MNHNS, CDR2 SASEGT. The rearrangement uses TRBV6-1 and TRBJ2-7; 11 bases are a match to TRBD1. Sequenced here: CD8+ T cells sorted from PBMCs, sampled around 25 months after vaccination. The receptor was isolated from a man between 50 and 75 years old who received an inactivated influenza vaccine. DNA of the CDR3: TGTGCCAGCACCAGGGGGACAGGGGGTCACAACGAGCAGTACTTC. It yields the protein CASTRGTGGHNEQYF.